The rows below give T cell receptor beta chains drawn from one sample of a study of vaccination and CD4 T cells after COVID-19. Their antigen targets remain unknown. In TCRdb, the PCR reads were re-called with MiXCR into one record per CDR3 protein. The sample holds 15,000 to 20,000 distinct CDR3 sequences; around 45% are singletons and the top ten take around 20%. The sequences come from CD4+ T cells from blood, cultured in vitro, collected before SARS-CoV-2 vaccination. The receptors derive from a human donor who received a COVID-19 vaccine. CDR3s include the opening cysteine and the closing phenylalanine or tryptophan. Fields, in order: J gene, V gene, CDR3 protein.

>TRBJ2-3|TRBV5-1
CASTVGGGTDTQYF
>TRBJ1-1|TRBV7-7
CASSPDRYTEAFF
>TRBJ1-3|TRBV24-1
CATSQGGGGNTIYF
>TRBJ2-3|TRBV14
CASSQVSRAGDTQYF
>TRBJ1-2|TRBV10-3
CAIRTDSDYGYTF
>TRBJ2-7|TRBV6-1
CASSEQKSHEQYF
>TRBJ1-6|TRBV5-1
CASSLVVGRSSPLHF
>TRBJ1-2|TRBV6-4
CASGGDDTF
>TRBJ1-4|TRBV10-3
CAISESGGNEKLFF
>TRBJ1-2|TRBV12-3/TRBV12-4
CASSPSRTTEHPNYGYTF
>TRBJ2-7|TRBV6-1
CASSVTAAYEQYF
>TRBJ2-5|TRBV30
CAWSVSVQETQYF
>TRBJ1-1|TRBV6-5
CASSYPGINTEAFF
>TRBJ2-5|TRBV5-4
CASSSRTGTGRETQYF
>TRBJ2-7|TRBV5-1
CASSRGDLSYEQYF
>TRBJ1-5|TRBV19
CASSVIGPRDQPQHF
>TRBJ1-4|TRBV7-7
CASSPGQGSEKLFF
>TRBJ1-2|TRBV5-1
CASSPMTGTLTHYGYTF
>TRBJ2-2|TRBV7-3
CASSLRDGSNTGELFF
>TRBJ2-6|TRBV5-5
CASSPRRVGANVLTF
>TRBJ1-1|TRBV20-1
CLGGGPPETEAFF
>TRBJ2-3|TRBV7-2
CASSGTSGGAGPDTQYF
>TRBJ2-7|TRBV6-1
CASSEAPGTVYEQYF
>TRBJ1-1|TRBV19
CASTFYARELNTEAFF
>TRBJ2-7|TRBV5-1
CASSPRPAVPYEQYF
>TRBJ1-1|TRBV12-3/TRBV12-4
CASSLWGAGDTEAFF
>TRBJ2-3|TRBV20-1
CSALEDTDTQYF
>TRBJ2-5|TRBV7-9
CASSLGGGRTQYF
>TRBJ1-1|TRBV20-1
CSASRGTTEAFF
>TRBJ1-2|TRBV5-1
CASSPGQGNGYTF
>TRBJ2-7|TRBV23-1
CASSQPPPGTYEQYF
>TRBJ2-7|TRBV21-1
CASSKRNTGTVAYEQYF
>TRBJ2-7|TRBV5-5
CASSPFRAGEQYF
>TRBJ2-1|TRBV11-3
CASSRGYNEQFF
>TRBJ1-2|TRBV11-3
CASSTTGASVFNYGYTF
>TRBJ1-3|TRBV19
CASSIADGGNTIYF
>TRBJ2-1|TRBV30
CAWSRDSWGQFF
>TRBJ1-2|TRBV18
CASSPSSASDYGYTF
>TRBJ1-5|TRBV7-8
CASSLAWQGRDQPQHF
>TRBJ2-5|TRBV7-6
CASSMALAGGQYF
>TRBJ1-6|TRBV7-9
CASSLKGETYNSPLHF
>TRBJ1-1|TRBV5-3
CARSQGQVNTEAFF
>TRBJ1-1|TRBV11-3
CASSGVKGAFF
>TRBJ2-3|TRBV20-1
CSARGTSGVTDTQYF
>TRBJ1-1|TRBV5-8
CASSLWTSGRAYTEAFF
>TRBJ2-3|TRBV5-4
CASSDRGGTDTQYF
>TRBJ2-5|TRBV7-2
CASSLADYQETQYF